This T cell receptor beta chain was sequenced in a study of blood T cells in healthy people across ages (dated by TCRdb to between 2014 and 2016). For the wider study: In model experiments, template switching captured roughly one uniquely barcoded TCR beta cDNA molecule for every two T cells. The study measured age-related changes in TCR beta repertoire diversity using deep sequencing normalized with unique cDNA molecular identifiers. Donors were grouped into four age groups: young (average roughly 15 years), middle-aged (about 40), aged (approximately 58) and long-lived (approximately 82). For two donors (one aged 18 to 29 and one aged 80 or older), the study analyzed two additional independent replicas of 1 million unique cDNA reads from the same blood draw.

The library came from 5' RACE. Sequencing was performed on an Illumina HiSeq 2500. A second about 6 to 11 cycle PCR used a sample-barcoded 5' primer and a J-beta primer mix. A unique molecular identifier was introduced onto each TCR beta cDNA molecule by a template-switch 5' adaptor carrying 12 random nucleotides. Each sample yielded at least 3 million CDR3-containing paired-end reads. First-strand cDNA synthesis was performed from all RNA using the Mint cDNA synthesis kit, with priming by a TRBC-specific oligonucleotide. After uracil-DNA glycosylase treatment, a first 18-cycle PCR used universal primers M1SS and BC2_uni_R on all cDNA. On the study's bioinformatics: For normalization, 1 million high-quality reads, each with a distinct molecular identifier, were randomly selected from each sample. Reads with shared molecular identifiers were discarded instead of being binned into consensus sequences. CDR3 identification, clonotype clustering and error correction used MiTCR with a Q25 quality threshold and the strictest error-elimination algorithm. Lower-bound total TCR beta diversity was estimated with a nonparametric unseen species model using Euler transformation. TCRdb ran its own pipeline on the public reads, namely fastp trimming at Q25 and MiXCR clone calling, and kept in-frame beta chains. Each entry is one CDR3 protein sequence, shown with its most common DNA and genes. The V and J calls were determined by TCRdb, not by the authors. The sample data list under 700,000 distinct CDR3 sequences, and less than 25% of these were observed just once. The top ten clonotypes cover approximately 8.7% of the sample.

CDR1 and CDR2 were assigned from the germline V gene as SGHDN and FVKESK. The CDR3 numbers 11 residues from cysteine through phenylalanine. Only CDR3 DNA remains: 33 bases, in frame from the first base. V loses 2 bases of germline sequence and J loses 7 bases, and the interval between the two ends is 5 bases. What the work shows at the level of the full study, not this receptor alone: Estimates of total diversity based on one million sequenced T cells were considered lower bounds and underestimates. Bulk unsorted PBMC profiling prevented conclusive comparison of naive and antigen-experienced compartments. Because the CMV infection status of the donors was unknown, age-related changes in expanded clonotypes may potentially have been confounded. As age increased, observed TCR beta diversity per million T cells dropped in a roughly linear way, and a significant reduction was already evident by age about 36. A strong correlation was found between observed TCR beta diversity and the percentage of naive T cells measured by flow cytometry. Compared with the aged group, more naive CD4+ T cells, fewer expanded clones and increased TCR diversity were shown by the long-lived group, suggesting age selection.

Systemically healthy Caucasian individuals from Russia, approximately 39 in total and aged about 6 to 100 years, were included as donors. Around 10 milliliters of peripheral blood were collected from each donor into EDTA-treated Vacutainer tubes. Ficoll-Paque density-gradient centrifugation was used to isolate PBMCs, with at least 6.5 million per sample. Total RNA, at least 6 micrograms per sample, was extracted from PBMCs with Trizol reagent. For every donor, an aliquot of PBMCs went through flow cytometry to measure the percentages of naive CD45RAhigh/CD27high T cells. Comments on this clonotype: No antigen is known for it. No per-base quality is available; no much larger clone lies one base away.

Separately, the same data were catalogued under a study of T cells of mothers and their children. That second publication adds: Nine systemically healthy Caucasian individuals, comprising three mothers and their six children, were included as donors. cDNA synthesis consumed the entire amount of extracted RNA, loaded at around 1.5 ug RNA in each 15 ul reaction. In the second PCR, the M1S primer introduced both the sample barcodes and 2-4 random nucleotides. Over 8 million TCR beta CDR3 reads were obtained for each mother, and 2.7 million or so reads were obtained for each child. Thymic selection shapes the output of TCR recombination in a similar way in related and unrelated pairs, and inherited differences have a minor effect. Normalized repertoire overlap was always slightly but never significantly higher in related than unrelated mother-child pairs. Persistent microchimeric T cell clones were not detected, at a sensitivity of roughly 100 clones per million clonotypes. The study used deep NGS to compare TCR beta repertoires of mothers and children, seeking features distinguishing related mother-child pairs from unrelated individuals. Mothers averaged 40 +/- 4 years of age and children averaged around 10 +/- 4 years. Libraries were sequenced on Illumina HiSeq 2000 with 100+100 nt paired-end reads after adapter ligation with NEBNext reagents. Mother and child libraries were prepared a month apart and sequenced in separate runs to prevent cross-contamination. Each donor had between about 450,000 and 2,100,000 distinct TCR beta clonotypes identified. Naive TCR beta clonotypes were estimated from low-frequency clonotypes matched to each donor's FACS-determined naive share, without sorting.

The rearrangement combines TRBV14 with TRBJ2-5, with the D gene not confidently named. Sequencing was performed on blood. This clonotype originated in a boy aged 5-17 years in good health. The CDR3 loop reads CASSQIGTQYF. The bases read TGTGCCAGCAGCCAAATTGGGACCCAGTACTTC.